The entry below gives a single T cell receptor (beta chain) sequence along with its context. The authors' processing: Cell counts per sample came from amplifying reference gene primers. The method was immunoSEQ multiplex PCR; TCRdb's version includes in-frame clones alone and lacks a portion of them. Clone size and the V and J calls come from that table; the DNA yielded D and trimming. The sample has tens of thousands of clones, around nine tenths seen once. Unmatched junction bases numbered 11, after V lost 3 bases and J lost 3 bases. The CDR3 is 16 residues long. Per germline, CDR1 SGDLS and CDR2 YYNGEE. The data were obtained in a study of blood T cell repertoires in COVID-19. Whole-study context: Specimens from acute and convalescent COVID-19 originated in the United States, Italy and Spain. In each case, the material was cDNA or gDNA derived from T cells, B-cell-depleted T cells, or PBMCs.

The chain combines TRBV9 with TRBJ2-5, with TRBD1 matching over 7 bases. What was sequenced was peripheral blood. The clonotype originates from a human donor with active COVID-19. The donor label of this sample is uncertain. CDR3 amino acids: CASSAWGGRGKETQYF. The CDR3 DNA follows: TGTGCCAGCAGCGCCTGGGGCGGCAGGGGGAAAGAGACCCAGTACTTC.